Below are 5 T cell receptor beta chains sequenced from a single sample in a study of T cell repertoires in cytomegalovirus infection. What these receptors recognize is not known. Using its own MiXCR run on the reads, TCRdb lists one record per CDR3 protein. The sample consists of 750,000 to 950,000 distinct CDR3 sequences, 29% of them appearing once. This specimen consisted of cultured CD8+ T cells from PBMCs, obtained from culture after CMV antigen stimulation. The receptor source for this set is a human donor in good health (CMV status not recorded). Some clones in this sample may be carry-over from other donors' samples.

V is TRBV7-9 and J is TRBJ2-1; TRBD1 might be the D (6 bases). The CDR3 sequence is 15 residues long. CDR1 is SEHNR, CDR2 FQNEAQ, per germline (reference sequence). V was cut by 5 bases and J by 2 bases, with 13 bases left in between. The CDR3 sequence: CASSNGGAAYNEQFF. The CDR3 DNA follows: TGTGCCAGCAGCAATGGGGGCGCAGCCTACAATGAGCAGTTCTTC. Full variable domain (missing parts from reference TRBV7-9 and TRBJ2-1): DTGVSQNPRHKITKRGQNVTFRCDPISEHNRLYWYRQTLGQGPEFLTYFQNEAQLEKSRLLSDRFSAERPKGSFSTLEIQRTEQGDSAMYLCASSNGGAAYNEQFFGPGTRLTVL.

To note about this clonotype: This may arise from a read error, as a much more abundant clone is one base away. The V and J genes are TRBV7-2 and TRBJ2-7; 8 nucleotides match TRBD2. Per the germline V gene, CDR1 is SGHTA and CDR2 is FQGNSA. This CDR3 spans 15 amino acids. The CDR3 DNA reads as TGTGCCAGCAGCTGGGGACTAGTCTTCTCCTACGAGCAGTCCTTC. Amino acid sequence: CASSWGLVFSYEQSF.

The chain joins TRBV29-1 to TRBJ2-1, with D possibly matching TRBD1 (5 bases). V was shortened by 4 bases and J by 8 bases, with 15 bases between the two germline ends. The length of the CDR3 is 13 residues. Germline V gene lookup returns CDR1 SQVTM and CDR2 ANQGSEA. Here the CDR3 reads CSVVRQGRDEQFF. CDR3 in DNA: TGCAGCGTTGTGCGGCAGGGAAGGGATGAGCAGTTCTTC.

This clonotype was seen only a few times. The rearrangement joins TRBV6-6 to TRBJ2-2; the D is unclear. Trimming shortened V by 1 base and J by 4 bases, and 4 bases separated the two germline ends. This CDR3 spans 13 amino acids. Germline V gene data show CDR1 as MNHNY and CDR2 as SVGAGI (reference sequence). CDR3 DNA: TGTGCCAGCAGTTACTACCGCACCGGGGAGCTGTTTTTT. This encodes CASSYYRTGELFF.

The sample holds many counts of this clonotype. The rearrangement links TRBV6-1 to TRBJ2-7; TRBD1 agrees at 7 bases. The ends lost 4 bases at V and 2 bases at J; junction bases unmatched: 5. The CDR3 extends over 14 amino acids. CDR1 and CDR2 (germline): MNHNS, SASEGT. This CDR3 is CASSGRGLTYEQYF. DNA of the CDR3: TGTGCCAGCAGTGGCAGGGGGTTAACCTACGAGCAGTACTTC.